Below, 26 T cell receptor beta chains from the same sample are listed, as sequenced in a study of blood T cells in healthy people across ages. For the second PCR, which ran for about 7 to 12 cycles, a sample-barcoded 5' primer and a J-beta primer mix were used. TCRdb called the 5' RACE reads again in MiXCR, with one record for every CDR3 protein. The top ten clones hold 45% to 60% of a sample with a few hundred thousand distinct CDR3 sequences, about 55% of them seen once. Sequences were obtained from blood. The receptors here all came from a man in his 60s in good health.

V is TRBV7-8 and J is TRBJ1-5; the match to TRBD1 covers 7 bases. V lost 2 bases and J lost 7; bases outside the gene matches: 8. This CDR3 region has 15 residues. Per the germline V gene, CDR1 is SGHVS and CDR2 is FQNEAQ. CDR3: CASSLSRQGGQPQHF. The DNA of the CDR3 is TGTGCCAGCAGCTTATCTCGACAGGGCGGGCAGCCCCAGCATTTT.

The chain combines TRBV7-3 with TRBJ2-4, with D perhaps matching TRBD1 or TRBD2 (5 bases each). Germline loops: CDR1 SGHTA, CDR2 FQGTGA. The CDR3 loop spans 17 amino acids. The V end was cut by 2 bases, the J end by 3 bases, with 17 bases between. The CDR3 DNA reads TGTGCCAGCAGCTTATACGCAGGGATCGGGGACAAAAACATTCAGTACTTC. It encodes CASSLYAGIGDKNIQYF.

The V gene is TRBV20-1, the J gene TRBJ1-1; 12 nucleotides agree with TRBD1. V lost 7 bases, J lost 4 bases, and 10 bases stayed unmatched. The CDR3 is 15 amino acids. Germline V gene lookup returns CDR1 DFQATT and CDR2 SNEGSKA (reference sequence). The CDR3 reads CSVEVPGQGATEAFF. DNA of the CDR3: TGCAGTGTCGAGGTCCCGGGACAGGGGGCCACTGAAGCTTTCTTT.

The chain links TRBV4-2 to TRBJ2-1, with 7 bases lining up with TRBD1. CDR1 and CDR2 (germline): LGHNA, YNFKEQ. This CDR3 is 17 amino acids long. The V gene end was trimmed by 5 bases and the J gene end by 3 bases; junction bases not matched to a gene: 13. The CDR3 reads CASSASSRDSFYNEQFF. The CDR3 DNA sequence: TGTGCCAGCAGCGCTTCTTCCCGGGACAGTTTCTACAATGAGCAGTTCTTC.

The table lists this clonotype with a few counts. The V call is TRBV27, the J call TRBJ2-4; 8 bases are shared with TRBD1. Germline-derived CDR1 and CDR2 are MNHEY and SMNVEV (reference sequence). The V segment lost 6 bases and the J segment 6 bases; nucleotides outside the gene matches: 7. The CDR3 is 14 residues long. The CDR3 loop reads CASSTTGVGNIQYF. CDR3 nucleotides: TGTGCCAGCAGCACGACAGGGGTCGGAAACATTCAGTACTTC.

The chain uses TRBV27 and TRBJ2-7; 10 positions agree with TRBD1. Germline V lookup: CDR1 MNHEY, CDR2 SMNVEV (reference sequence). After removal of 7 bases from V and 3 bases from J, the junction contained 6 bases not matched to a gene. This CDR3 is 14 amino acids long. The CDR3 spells CASNTRTGGYEQYF. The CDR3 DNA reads TGTGCCAGCAATACGAGGACAGGGGGCTACGAGCAGTACTTC.

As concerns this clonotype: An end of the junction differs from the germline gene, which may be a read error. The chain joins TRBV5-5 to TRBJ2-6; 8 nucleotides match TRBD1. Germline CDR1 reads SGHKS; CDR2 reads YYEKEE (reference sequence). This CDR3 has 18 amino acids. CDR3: CTSRGDRLSPSGANVLTF. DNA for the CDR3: TGTACCAGCAGGGGGGACAGGCTCAGTCCCTCTGGGGCCAACGTCCTGACTTTC. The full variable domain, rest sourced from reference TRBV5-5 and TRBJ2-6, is DAGVTQSPTHLIKTRGQQVTLRCSPISGHKSVSWYQQVLGQGPQFIFQYYEKEERGRGNFPDRFSARQFPNYSSELNVNALLLGDSALYLCTSRGDRLSPSGANVLTFGAGSRLTVL.

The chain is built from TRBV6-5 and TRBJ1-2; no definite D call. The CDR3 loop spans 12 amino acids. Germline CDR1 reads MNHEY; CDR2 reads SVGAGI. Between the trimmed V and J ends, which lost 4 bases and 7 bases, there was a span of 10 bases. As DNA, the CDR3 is TGTGCCAGCAGTTCCGGATCTTTTGGCTACACCTTC. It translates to CASSSGSFGYTF.

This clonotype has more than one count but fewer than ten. In DNA form, the CDR3 reads TGTGCCAGCAGCTTTTCCAGCGGGGCAGGAGAGACCCAGTACTTC. Translated, it gives CASSFSSGAGETQYF. This chain uses TRBV5-5 with TRBJ2-4; TRBD2 matches at 7 bases. The J call is in doubt because the DNA end fits TRBJ2-5 better. Germline assignment: CDR1 SGHKS and CDR2 YYEKEE (reference sequence). The CDR3 loop spans 15 amino acids.

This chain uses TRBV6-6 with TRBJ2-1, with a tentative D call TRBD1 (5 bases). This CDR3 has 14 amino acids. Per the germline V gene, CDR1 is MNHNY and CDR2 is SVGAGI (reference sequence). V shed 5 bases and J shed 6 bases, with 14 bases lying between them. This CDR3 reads CASSTQGSVNEQFF. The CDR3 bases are TGTGCCAGCAGTACCCAGGGCAGTGTCAATGAGCAGTTCTTC.

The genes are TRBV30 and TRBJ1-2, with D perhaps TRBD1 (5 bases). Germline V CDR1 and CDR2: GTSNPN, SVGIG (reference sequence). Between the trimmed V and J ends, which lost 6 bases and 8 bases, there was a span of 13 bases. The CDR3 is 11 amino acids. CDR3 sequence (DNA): TGTGCCTGCCGAGGGGCAAAAGGCTACACCTTC. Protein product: CACRGAKGYTF. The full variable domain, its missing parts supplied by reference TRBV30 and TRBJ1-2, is SQTIHQWPATLVQPVGSPLSLECTVEGTSNPNLYWYRQAAGRGLQLLFYSVGIGQISSEVPQNLSASRPQDRQFILSSKKLLLSDSGFYLCACRGAKGYTFGSGTRLTVV.

The CDR3 coding sequence is TGTGCCAGTAGTCCCAGGGTAATCGGTTCAGACGAGCAGTACTTC. It specifies CASSPRVIGSDEQYF. J is TRBJ2-5 and V is TRBV19; weak D call: TRBD1 (5 bases). The DNA end favors TRBJ2-7, so the J call may be wrong. This CDR3 has 15 residues. Germline CDR1 is LNHDA and CDR2 is SQIVND (reference sequence).

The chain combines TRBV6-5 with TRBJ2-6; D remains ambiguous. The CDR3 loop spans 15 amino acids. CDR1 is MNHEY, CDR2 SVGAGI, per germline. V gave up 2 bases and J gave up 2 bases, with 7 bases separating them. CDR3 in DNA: TGTGCCAGCAGTTACAGTGGGACTGGGGCCAACGTCCTGACTTTC. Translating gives CASSYSGTGANVLTF.

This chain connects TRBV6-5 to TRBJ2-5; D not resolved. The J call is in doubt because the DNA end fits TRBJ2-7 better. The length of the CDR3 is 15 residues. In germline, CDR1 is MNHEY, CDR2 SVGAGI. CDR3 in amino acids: CASSYSRTASYEQYF. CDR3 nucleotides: TGTGCCAGCAGTTACTCTCGGACGGCGTCCTACGAGCAGTACTTC.

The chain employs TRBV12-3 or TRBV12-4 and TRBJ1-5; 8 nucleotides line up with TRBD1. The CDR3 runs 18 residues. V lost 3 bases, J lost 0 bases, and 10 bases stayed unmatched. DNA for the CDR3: TGTGCCAGCAGTTTTCAGGGGGCGAGGGGATATAGCAATCAGCCCCAGCATTTT. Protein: CASSFQGARGYSNQPQHF.

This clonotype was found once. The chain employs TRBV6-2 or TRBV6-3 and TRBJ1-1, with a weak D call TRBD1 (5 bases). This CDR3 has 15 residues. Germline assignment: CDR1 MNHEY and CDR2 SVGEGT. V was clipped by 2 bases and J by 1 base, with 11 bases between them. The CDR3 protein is CASSYRRQGNTEAFF. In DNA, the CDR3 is TGTGCCAGCAGTTACCGAAGGCAGGGGAACACTGAAGCTTTCTTT.

CDR3 in DNA: TGCAGCACCATAACAGGGGGCACTGAAGCTTTCTTT. It encodes CSTITGGTEAFF. The chain has TRBV29-1 and TRBJ1-1; 8 bases are a match to TRBD1. Germline values: CDR1 SQVTM, CDR2 ANQGSEA. V was pared by 8 bases and J by 4 bases, with 6 bases of the junction left unmatched. CDR3 length: 12 amino acids.

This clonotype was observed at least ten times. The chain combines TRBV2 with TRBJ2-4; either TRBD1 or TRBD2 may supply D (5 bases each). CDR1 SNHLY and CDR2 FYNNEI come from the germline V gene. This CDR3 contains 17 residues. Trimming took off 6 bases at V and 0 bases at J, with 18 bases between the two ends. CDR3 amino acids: CASSHTGTSIAKNIQYF. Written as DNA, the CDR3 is TGTGCCAGCAGCCACACTGGGACGTCCATAGCCAAAAACATTCAGTACTTC.

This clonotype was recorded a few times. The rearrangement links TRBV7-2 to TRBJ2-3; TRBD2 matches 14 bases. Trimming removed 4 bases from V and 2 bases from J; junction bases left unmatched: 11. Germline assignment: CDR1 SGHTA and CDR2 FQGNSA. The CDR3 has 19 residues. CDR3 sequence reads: CASSSRRLAGGRNTDTQYF. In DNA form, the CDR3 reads TGTGCCAGCAGCTCCCGCAGACTAGCGGGAGGGCGTAACACAGATACGCAGTATTTT. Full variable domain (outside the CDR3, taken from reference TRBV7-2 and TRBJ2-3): GAGVSQSPSNKVTEKGKDVELRCDPISGHTALYWYRQSLGQGLEFLIYFQGNSAPDKSGLPSDRFSAERTGGSVSTLTIQRTQQEDSAVYLCASSSRRLAGGRNTDTQYFGPGTRLTVL.

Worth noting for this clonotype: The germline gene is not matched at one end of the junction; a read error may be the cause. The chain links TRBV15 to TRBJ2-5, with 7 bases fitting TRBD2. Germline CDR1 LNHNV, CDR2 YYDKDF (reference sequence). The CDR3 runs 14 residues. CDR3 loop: CATSRGGGKETLYF. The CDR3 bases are TGTGCCACCAGCAGAGGGGGGGGAAAAGAGACCCTGTACTTC.

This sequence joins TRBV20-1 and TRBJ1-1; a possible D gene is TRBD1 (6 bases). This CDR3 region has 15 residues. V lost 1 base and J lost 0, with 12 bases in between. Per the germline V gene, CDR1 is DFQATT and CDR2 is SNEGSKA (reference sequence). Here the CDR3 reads CSARGRTGLNTEAFF. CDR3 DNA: TGCAGTGCTAGAGGGCGTACAGGGTTGAACACTGAAGCTTTCTTT.

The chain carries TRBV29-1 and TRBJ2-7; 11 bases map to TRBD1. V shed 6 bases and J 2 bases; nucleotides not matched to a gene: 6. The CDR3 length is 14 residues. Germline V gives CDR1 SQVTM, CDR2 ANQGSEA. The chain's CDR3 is CSVDGTGGAYEQYF. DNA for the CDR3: TGCAGCGTCGACGGGACAGGGGGTGCCTACGAGCAGTACTTC.

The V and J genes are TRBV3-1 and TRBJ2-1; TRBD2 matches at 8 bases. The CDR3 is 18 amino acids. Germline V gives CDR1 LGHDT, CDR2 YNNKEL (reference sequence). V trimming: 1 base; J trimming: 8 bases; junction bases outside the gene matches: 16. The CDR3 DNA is TGTGCCAGCAGCCAAGGTCCCCGCGGGCTAGCGGGTTCCCATGAGCAGTTCTTC. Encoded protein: CASSQGPRGLAGSHEQFF.

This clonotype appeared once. CDR3 sequence reads: CASSLSTGTSKETQYF. CDR3 DNA: TGTGCCAGCAGCTTATCGACCGGGACTTCCAAAGAGACCCAGTACTTC. The chain carries TRBV7-6 and TRBJ2-5; perhaps TRBD2 as D (6 bases). Germline V CDR1 and CDR2: SGHVS, FNYEAQ. The CDR3 contains 16 residues. V lost 2 bases and J 3 bases, leaving 16 bases between the germline ends.

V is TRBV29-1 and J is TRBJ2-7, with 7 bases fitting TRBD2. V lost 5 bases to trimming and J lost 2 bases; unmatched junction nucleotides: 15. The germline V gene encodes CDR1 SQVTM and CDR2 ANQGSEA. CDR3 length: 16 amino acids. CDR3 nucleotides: TGCAGCGTTTCGGAAGGGAGGGAGACAGTTGCCTACGAGCAGTACTTC. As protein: CSVSEGRETVAYEQYF.

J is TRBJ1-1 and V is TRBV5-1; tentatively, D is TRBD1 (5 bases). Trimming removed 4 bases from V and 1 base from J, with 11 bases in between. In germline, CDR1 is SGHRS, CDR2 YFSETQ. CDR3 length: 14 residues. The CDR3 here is CASSLWTSNTEAFF. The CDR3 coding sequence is TGCGCCAGCAGCCTATGGACATCGAACACTGAAGCTTTCTTT.